One sample yielded the 24 T cell receptor beta chains listed below, sequenced in a study of cytotoxic CD8 clonotypes in ibrutinib-treated CLL. The method was immunoSEQ multiplex PCR; TCRdb's version includes in-frame clones alone and lacks a portion of them. The sample gives about 160,000 clones, 81% of which show up once; roughly 1.9% is in the top ten. Sequences were derived from PBMCs, sampled after 12 months of ibrutinib treatment. These receptors all come from a human donor with chronic lymphocytic leukemia.

The rearrangement joins TRBV15 to TRBJ2-7, with 7 nucleotides matching TRBD2. The CDR3 consists of 13 residues. Germline V gene sequence: CDR1 LNHNV, CDR2 YYDKDF (reference sequence). Losses at the gene ends were 3 bases for V and 3 bases for J; bases not matched to a gene: 2. As DNA, the CDR3 is TGTGCCACCAGCAGGGCGGGAGACTACGAGCAGTACTTC. Translated: CATSRAGDYEQYF.

This clone was recorded only once. The chain couples TRBV6-4 to TRBJ2-2; D call uncertain. Deletions cut 3 bases from V and 5 bases from J, with 16 bases between. CDR3 length equals 16 residues. Germline CDR1 MRHNA, CDR2 SNTAGT. The CDR3 here is CASSERYPPVTGELFF. The DNA of the CDR3 is TGTGCCAGCAGTGAACGGTATCCTCCCGTTACCGGGGAGCTGTTTTTT.

The J gene is TRBJ2-1, the V gene TRBV7-2; weak D call: TRBD2 (6 bases). Germline CDR1 and CDR2: SGHTA and FQGNSA. Trimming removed 5 bases from V and 8 bases from J, with 16 bases in between. CDR3 length equals 14 residues. DNA for the CDR3: TGTGCCAGCAGCCCCCCCGGGTGGGGGGATGAGCAGTTCTTC. Its protein product is CASSPPGWGDEQFF.

This rearrangement joins TRBV18 to TRBJ1-1, with TRBD1 as a possible D gene (5 bases). CDR3 size: 14 residues. CDR1 is KGHSH and CDR2 is LQKENI in the germline V gene. V lost 4 bases and J lost 1, with 10 bases in between. DNA of the CDR3: TGTGCCAGCTCACAGGGACTCGCGAACACTGAAGCTTTCTTT. It encodes CASSQGLANTEAFF.

The chain links TRBV18 to TRBJ2-6; 7 bases are shared with TRBD1. The CDR3 runs 18 residues. The germline V gene has CDR1 KGHSH and CDR2 LQKENI. Trimming took 1 base from V and 0 from J; bases not matched to a gene: 6. CDR3 sequence reads: CASSPQGTALSGANVLTF. The CDR3 DNA reads TGTGCCAGCTCACCACAAGGGACAGCCCTCTCTGGGGCCAACGTCCTGACTTTC.

This rearrangement joins TRBV29-1 to TRBJ2-7; 11 nucleotides line up with TRBD1. Germline trimming cut 6 bases from V and 0 bases from J; bases unmatched to any gene: 4. Germline CDR1 is SQVTM and CDR2 is ANQGSEA. The CDR3 runs to 14 residues. CDR3 protein: CSVGGQGASYEQYF. CDR3 DNA: TGCAGCGTCGGAGGACAGGGGGCCTCCTACGAGCAGTACTTC.

The V call is TRBV28, the J call TRBJ2-3, with D possibly matching TRBD1 (7 bases). The CDR3 contains 15 residues. The germline V gene encodes CDR1 MDHEN and CDR2 SYDVKM. Trimming left V 1 base short and J 6 bases short, with 14 bases between. The CDR3 region has the DNA TGTGCCAGCAGTTTATTGAAACAGGGGAGGGATACGCAGTATTTT. It is translated as CASSLLKQGRDTQYF.

The chain recombines TRBV6-5 with TRBJ1-2; a possible D gene is TRBD1 (5 bases). There are 16 residues in the CDR3. The V gene's germline CDR1 is MNHEY and CDR2 SVGAGI. Trimming took 4 bases from V and 2 from J, leaving 17 bases between them. CDR3 in DNA: TGTGCCAGCAGTTTCAGGGTTCTGAAAATCAACTATGGCTACACCTTC. It encodes CASSFRVLKINYGYTF.

V is TRBV7-2 and J is TRBJ2-7, with D possibly matching TRBD1 (5 bases). CDR3 length equals 13 residues. Germline-derived CDR1 and CDR2 are SGHTA and FQGNSA. Trimming cost V 5 bases and J 4 bases, with 12 bases left between them. This chain's CDR3 is CASSNRQTYEQYF. CDR3 nucleotides: TGTGCCAGCAGCAATCGACAGACATACGAGCAGTACTTC. Complete variable domain (other parts from reference TRBV7-2 and TRBJ2-7): GAGVSQSPSNKVTEKGKDVELRCDPISGHTALYWYRQSLGQGLEFLIYFQGNSAPDKSGLPSDRFSAERTGGSVSTLTIQRTQQEDSAVYLCASSNRQTYEQYFGPGTRLTVT.

The rearrangement joins TRBV5-5 to TRBJ1-3; D not certain. V gave up 0 bases and J gave up 2 bases, with 9 bases separating them. Germline V gene sequence: CDR1 SGHKS, CDR2 YYEKEE (reference sequence). The CDR3 has 15 amino acids. Here the CDR3 DNA reads TGTGCCAGCAGCTTGGTAACTGGTCCTGGAAACACCATATATTTT. Its translation is CASSLVTGPGNTIYF. The variable domain in full, completed from reference TRBV5-5 and TRBJ1-3, reads DAGVTQSPTHLIKTRGQQVTLRCSPISGHKSVSWYQQVLGQGPQFIFQYYEKEERGRGNFPDRFSARQFPNYSSELNVNALLLGDSALYLCASSLVTGPGNTIYFGEGSWLTVV.

The V gene is TRBV28, the J gene TRBJ2-7; 8 nucleotides align to TRBD1. Trimming took 6 bases from V and 3 from J; bases not matched to a gene: 4. Germline V gene data show CDR1 as MDHEN and CDR2 as SYDVKM. The CDR3 covers 13 residues. CDR3 nucleotide sequence: TGTGCCAGCAGGCGGGGACAGGACTACGAGCAGTACTTC. Translated, it gives CASRRGQDYEQYF.

This clone was seen a few times. This chain connects TRBV19 to TRBJ1-2; the D gene is possibly TRBD1 (6 bases). CDR3 size: 16 residues. V was pared by 3 bases and J by 0 bases, with 14 bases between. The germline CDR1 and CDR2 sequences are LNHDA and SQIVND (reference sequence). This CDR3 reads CASSIPGVPPNYGYTF. The CDR3 region has the DNA TGTGCCAGTAGTATTCCAGGGGTCCCTCCTAACTATGGCTACACCTTC.

CDR3 DNA sequence: TGTGCCACCAGCAGAGAACCGGGGGAGGGGCGGGTCACTGAAGCTTTCTTT. This gives the protein CATSREPGEGRVTEAFF. This sequence joins TRBV15 and TRBJ1-1; TRBD1 might be the D (5 bases). The V end lost 0 bases, the J end lost 4 bases, and 18 bases lay between the germline ends. This CDR3 region has 17 residues. Germline CDR1 is LNHNV and CDR2 is YYDKDF (reference sequence).

The chain couples TRBV7-9 to TRBJ1-5, with D unclear. The CDR3 loop spans 16 amino acids. The ends were cut back, 5 bases at V and 3 bases at J, with 17 bases in the middle. Germline V CDR1 and CDR2: SEHNR, FQNEAQ (reference sequence). CDR3 nucleotide sequence: TGTGCCAGCAGCCCGGCCGGCACAGACACCAATCAGCCCCAGCATTTT. Amino acids: CASSPAGTDTNQPQHF. Full variable domain (rest looked up from reference TRBV7-9 and TRBJ1-5): DTGVSQNPRHKITKRGQNVTFRCDPISEHNRLYWYRQTLGQGPEFLTYFQNEAQLEKSRLLSDRFSAERPKGSFSTLEIQRTEQGDSAMYLCASSPAGTDTNQPQHFGDGTRLSIL.

J is TRBJ2-2 and V is TRBV5-1, with 8 nucleotides matching TRBD1. The ends lost 3 bases at V and 6 bases at J; junction bases unmatched: 7. Germline V gene data show CDR1 as SGHRS and CDR2 as YFSETQ. This CDR3 is built from 15 residues. CDR3 sequence: CASSSPTGVPGELFF. DNA for the CDR3: TGCGCCAGCAGCTCGCCGACAGGGGTGCCCGGGGAGCTGTTTTTT.

This clone was found a few times. This sequence joins TRBV7-9 and TRBJ2-7; tentatively, D is TRBD1 (5 bases). Per the germline V gene, CDR1 is SEHNR and CDR2 is FQNEAQ (reference sequence). The CDR3 totals 13 residues. V was trimmed by 11 bases and J by 0 bases, leaving 14 bases between them. The CDR3 DNA sequence: TGTGCCTACCAGCAGGGTAGCTCCTACGAGCAGTACTTC. It translates to CAYQQGSSYEQYF.

The genes are TRBV5-6 and TRBJ2-1; the match to TRBD2 covers 8 bases. J was trimmed by 5 bases and V by 1 base; bases with no gene match: 5. Germline CDR1 is SGHDT and CDR2 is YYEEEE. The CDR3 consists of 15 residues. Here the CDR3 DNA reads TGTGCCAGCAGCTTGAACGGGAGGGGCCACAATGAGCAGTTCTTC. Translation gives CASSLNGRGHNEQFF.

The chain links TRBV6-1 to TRBJ2-1, with 7 bases that match TRBD2. The CDR3 contains 15 residues. The junction had 7 bases not matched to a gene; V was cut back by 4 bases and J by 4 bases. Germline V gives CDR1 MNHNS, CDR2 SASEGT. The CDR3 nucleotides are TGTGCCAGCAGTGTGCAAGCGGGGATATACAATGAGCAGTTCTTC. This codes for CASSVQAGIYNEQFF.

J is TRBJ2-5 and V is TRBV6-5; D might be TRBD2 (6 bases). Per the germline V gene, CDR1 is MNHEY and CDR2 is SVGAGI. This CDR3 is built from 13 residues. The V and J ends lost 8 bases and 1 base respectively, with 11 bases between them. CDR3 sequence: CASGRAGQETQYF. CDR3 nucleotides: TGTGCCAGCGGGAGAGCGGGCCAAGAGACCCAGTACTTC.

The rearrangement joins TRBV28 to TRBJ2-5; a weak D match, TRBD2 (6 bases). V lost 2 bases and J 0 bases, leaving 10 bases between the germline ends. The germline gives CDR1 MDHEN, CDR2 SYDVKM. The CDR3 runs to 15 residues. The CDR3 DNA is TGTGCCAGCAGTTTAACGGCGGGGTACCAAGAGACCCAGTACTTC. Protein product: CASSLTAGYQETQYF. Based on the CDR3 plus reference TRBV28 and TRBJ2-5, the full variable domain is DVKVTQSSRYLVKRTGEKVFLECVQDMDHENMFWYRQDPGLGLRLIYFSYDVKMKEKGDIPEGYSVSREKKERFSLILESASTNQTSMYLCASSLTAGYQETQYFGPGTRLLVL.

This chain uses TRBV18 with TRBJ1-1, with D hard to call. Trimming removed 4 bases at V and 6 bases at J, with 27 bases between. Germline CDR1 KGHSH, CDR2 LQKENI. The CDR3 is 18 residues long. The CDR3 DNA reads as TGTGCCAGCTCACGCACCCAGAGAGCCTCGAACACCGGACCTGAAGCTTTCTTT. Amino acids: CASSRTQRASNTGPEAFF.

The chain couples TRBV5-4 to TRBJ2-1; 7 nucleotides agree with TRBD1. V shed 0 bases and J 7 bases; nucleotides not matched to a gene: 7. From germline, CDR1 is SGHNT and CDR2 YYREEE (reference sequence). The CDR3 sequence is 15 residues long. The CDR3 here is CASSLGQGVGNEQFF. Written as DNA, the CDR3 is TGTGCCAGCAGCTTGGGCCAGGGGGTCGGTAATGAGCAGTTCTTC.

The chain combines TRBV7-2 with TRBJ2-1; 10 bases are shared with TRBD2. Trimming cost V 5 bases and J 7 bases; bases outside gene matches: 8. CDR3 size: 15 residues. CDR1 and CDR2 (germline): SGHTA, FQGNSA. The CDR3 nucleotides read TGTGCCAGCAGCCACGGACTAGCGGCCCGAAATGAGCAGTTCTTC. Protein product: CASSHGLAARNEQFF.

The rearrangement joins TRBV2 to TRBJ1-4, with TRBD1 identical over 12 bases. The CDR3 contains 17 residues. Unmatched junction bases numbered 16, after V lost 4 bases and J lost 13 bases. The germline V gene has CDR1 SNHLY and CDR2 FYNNEI. Here the CDR3 DNA reads TGTGCCAGCAGTGCGGAGGTACCGGGACAGGGGGCGCGGAGACTGTTTTTT. Protein product: CASSAEVPGQGARRLFF.